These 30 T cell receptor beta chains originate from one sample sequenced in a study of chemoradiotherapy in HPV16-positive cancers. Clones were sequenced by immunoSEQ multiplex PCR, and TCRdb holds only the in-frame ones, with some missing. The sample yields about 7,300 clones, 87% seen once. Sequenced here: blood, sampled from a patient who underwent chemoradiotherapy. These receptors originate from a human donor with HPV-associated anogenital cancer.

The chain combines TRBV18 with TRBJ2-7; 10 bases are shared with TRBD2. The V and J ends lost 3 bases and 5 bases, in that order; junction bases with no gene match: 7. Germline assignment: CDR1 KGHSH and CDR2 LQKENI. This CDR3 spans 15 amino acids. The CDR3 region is CASSPSSGTSDEQYV. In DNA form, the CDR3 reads TGTGCCAGCTCACCCTCGTCCGGGACTAGCGACGAGCAGTACGTC.

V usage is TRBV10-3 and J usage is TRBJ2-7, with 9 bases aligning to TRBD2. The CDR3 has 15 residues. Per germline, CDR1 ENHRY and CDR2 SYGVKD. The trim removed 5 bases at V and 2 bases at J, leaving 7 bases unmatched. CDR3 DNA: TGTGCCATCAGTCCGGCGGGCGGGGGGGCCTACGAGCAGTACTTC. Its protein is CAISPAGGGAYEQYF.

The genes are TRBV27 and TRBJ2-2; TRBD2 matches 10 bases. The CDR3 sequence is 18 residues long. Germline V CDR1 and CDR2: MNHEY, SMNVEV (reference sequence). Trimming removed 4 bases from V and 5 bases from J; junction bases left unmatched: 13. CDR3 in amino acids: CASSSPVLAGDRTGELFF. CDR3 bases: TGTGCCAGCAGTTCTCCTGTGCTAGCGGGGGATAGAACCGGGGAGCTGTTTTTT.

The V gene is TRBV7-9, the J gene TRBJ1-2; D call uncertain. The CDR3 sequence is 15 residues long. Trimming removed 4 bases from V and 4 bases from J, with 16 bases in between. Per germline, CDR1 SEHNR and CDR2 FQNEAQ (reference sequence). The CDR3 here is CASSSLGQEPYGYTF. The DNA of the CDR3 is TGTGCCAGCAGCTCCCTCGGGCAGGAACCCTATGGCTACACCTTC.

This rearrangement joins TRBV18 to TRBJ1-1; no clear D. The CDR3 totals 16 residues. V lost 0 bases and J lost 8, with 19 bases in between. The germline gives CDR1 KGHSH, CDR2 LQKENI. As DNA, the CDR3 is TGTGCCAGCTCACCACCGGGCAGGTCTCTTCAAGTCGAAGCTTTCTTT. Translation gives CASSPPGRSLQVEAFF.

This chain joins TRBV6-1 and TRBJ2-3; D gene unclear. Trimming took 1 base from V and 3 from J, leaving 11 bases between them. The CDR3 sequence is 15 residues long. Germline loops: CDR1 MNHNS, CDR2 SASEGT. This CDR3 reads CASSEGFVGTDTQYF. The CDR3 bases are TGTGCCAGCAGTGAAGGTTTCGTAGGGACAGATACGCAGTATTTT.

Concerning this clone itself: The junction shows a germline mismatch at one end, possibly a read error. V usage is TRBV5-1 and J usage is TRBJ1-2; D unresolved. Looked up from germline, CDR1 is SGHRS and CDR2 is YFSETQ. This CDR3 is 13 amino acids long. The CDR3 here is CASNLGVSSGYTF. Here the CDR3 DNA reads TGCGCCAGCAACTTGGGCGTTTCTAGTGGCTACACCTTC.

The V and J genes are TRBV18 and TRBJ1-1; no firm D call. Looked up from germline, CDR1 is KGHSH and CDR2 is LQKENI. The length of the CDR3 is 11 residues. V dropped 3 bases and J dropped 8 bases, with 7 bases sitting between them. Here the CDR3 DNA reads TGTGCCAGCTCACCGAAGGAAGAAGCTTTCTTT. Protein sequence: CASSPKEEAFF.

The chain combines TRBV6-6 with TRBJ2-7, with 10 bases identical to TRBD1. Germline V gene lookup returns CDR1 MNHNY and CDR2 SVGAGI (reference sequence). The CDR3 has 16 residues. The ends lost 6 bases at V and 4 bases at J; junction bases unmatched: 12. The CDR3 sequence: CASRQTGGIIEYEQYF. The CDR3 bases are TGTGCCAGCAGACAGACAGGGGGCATAATAGAATACGAGCAGTACTTC.

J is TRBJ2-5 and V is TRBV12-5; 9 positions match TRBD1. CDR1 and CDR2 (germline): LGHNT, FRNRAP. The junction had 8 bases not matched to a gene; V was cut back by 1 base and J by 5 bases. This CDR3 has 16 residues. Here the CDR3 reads CASGLGSDRGVETQYF. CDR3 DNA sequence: TGTGCTAGTGGTTTGGGGTCGGACAGGGGCGTGGAGACCCAGTACTTC. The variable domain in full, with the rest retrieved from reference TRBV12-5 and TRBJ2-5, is DARVTQTPRHKVTEMGQEVTMRCQPILGHNTVFWYRQTMMQGLELLAYFRNRAPLDDSGMPKDRFSAEMPDATLATLKIQPSEPRDSAVYFCASGLGSDRGVETQYFGPGTRLLVL.

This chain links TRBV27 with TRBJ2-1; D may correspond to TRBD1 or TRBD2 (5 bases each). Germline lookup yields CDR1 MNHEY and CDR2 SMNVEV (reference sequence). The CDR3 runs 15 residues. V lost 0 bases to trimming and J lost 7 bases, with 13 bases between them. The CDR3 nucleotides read TGTGCCAGCAGTTTATCCGGGGCTGGTTCGAATGAGCAGTTCTTC. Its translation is CASSLSGAGSNEQFF.

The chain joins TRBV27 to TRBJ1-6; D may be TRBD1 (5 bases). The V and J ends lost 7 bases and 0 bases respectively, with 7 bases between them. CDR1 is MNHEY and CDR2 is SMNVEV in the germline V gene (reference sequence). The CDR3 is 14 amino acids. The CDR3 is CASKGSSYNSPLHF. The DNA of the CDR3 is TGTGCCAGCAAGGGGAGCTCCTATAATTCACCCCTCCACTTT.

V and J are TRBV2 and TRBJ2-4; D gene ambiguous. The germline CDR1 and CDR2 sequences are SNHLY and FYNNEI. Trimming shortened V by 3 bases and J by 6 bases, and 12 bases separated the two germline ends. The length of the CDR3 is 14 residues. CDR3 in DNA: TGTGCCAGCAGTGACGTTCAGCTTGGAAACATTCAGTACTTC. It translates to CASSDVQLGNIQYF.

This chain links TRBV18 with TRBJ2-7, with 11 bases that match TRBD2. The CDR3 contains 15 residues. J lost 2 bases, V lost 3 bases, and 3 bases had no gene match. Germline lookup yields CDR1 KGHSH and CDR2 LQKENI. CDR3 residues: CASSPTSGTTYEQYF. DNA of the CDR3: TGTGCCAGCTCACCGACTAGCGGGACCACCTACGAGCAGTACTTC.

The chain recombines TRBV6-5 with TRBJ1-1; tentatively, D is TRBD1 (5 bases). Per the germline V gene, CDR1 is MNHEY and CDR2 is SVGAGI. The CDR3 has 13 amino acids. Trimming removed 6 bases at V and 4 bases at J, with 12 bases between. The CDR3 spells CASRIQGSTEAFF. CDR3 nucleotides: TGTGCCAGCAGGATTCAGGGTAGCACTGAAGCTTTCTTT.

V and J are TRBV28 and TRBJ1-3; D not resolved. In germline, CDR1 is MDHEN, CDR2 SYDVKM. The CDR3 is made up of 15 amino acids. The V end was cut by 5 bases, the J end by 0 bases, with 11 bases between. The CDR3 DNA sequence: TGTGCCAGCAGTCCCCAACTGTTCTCTGGAAACACCATATATTTT. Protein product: CASSPQLFSGNTIYF.

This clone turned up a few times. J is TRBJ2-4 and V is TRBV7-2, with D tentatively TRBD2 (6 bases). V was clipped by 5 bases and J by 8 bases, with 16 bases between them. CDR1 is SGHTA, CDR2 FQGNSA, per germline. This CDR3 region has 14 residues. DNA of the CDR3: TGTGCCAGCAGCCGGGACCAGCCGGGGGACATTCAGTACTTC. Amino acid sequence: CASSRDQPGDIQYF. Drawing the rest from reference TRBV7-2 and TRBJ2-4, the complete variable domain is GAGVSQSPSNKVTEKGKDVELRCDPISGHTALYWYRQSLGQGLEFLIYFQGNSAPDKSGLPSDRFSAERTGGSVSTLTIQRTQQEDSAVYLCASSRDQPGDIQYFGAGTRLSVL.

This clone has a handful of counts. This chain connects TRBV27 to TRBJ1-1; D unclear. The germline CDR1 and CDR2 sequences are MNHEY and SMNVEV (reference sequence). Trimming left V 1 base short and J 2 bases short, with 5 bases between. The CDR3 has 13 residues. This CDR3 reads CASSLLSNTEAFF. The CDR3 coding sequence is TGTGCCAGCAGTTTATTAAGTAACACTGAAGCTTTCTTT.

CDR3 loop: CASSGTGGGPTEAFF. The CDR3 DNA is TGTGCCAGCAGTGGGACCGGAGGGGGGCCCACTGAAGCTTTCTTT. The rearrangement joins TRBV27 to TRBJ1-1; TRBD1 might be the D (6 bases). Germline V gives CDR1 MNHEY, CDR2 SMNVEV (reference sequence). V was shortened by 5 bases and J by 4 bases, with 17 bases between the two germline ends. The CDR3 runs to 15 residues.

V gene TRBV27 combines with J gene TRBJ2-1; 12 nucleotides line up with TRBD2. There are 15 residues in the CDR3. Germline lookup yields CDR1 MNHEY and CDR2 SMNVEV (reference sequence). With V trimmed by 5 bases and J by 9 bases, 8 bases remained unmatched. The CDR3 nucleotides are TGTGCCAGCAGTCACTCTAGCGGGGGGGCCGGTGAGCAGTTCTTC. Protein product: CASSHSSGGAGEQFF.

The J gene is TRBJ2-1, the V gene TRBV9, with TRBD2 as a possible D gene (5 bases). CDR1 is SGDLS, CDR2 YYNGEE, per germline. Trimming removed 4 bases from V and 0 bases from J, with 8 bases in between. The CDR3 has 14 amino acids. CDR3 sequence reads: CASSLASSYNEQFF. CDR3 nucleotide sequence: TGTGCCAGCAGCTTAGCGTCCTCCTACAATGAGCAGTTCTTC.

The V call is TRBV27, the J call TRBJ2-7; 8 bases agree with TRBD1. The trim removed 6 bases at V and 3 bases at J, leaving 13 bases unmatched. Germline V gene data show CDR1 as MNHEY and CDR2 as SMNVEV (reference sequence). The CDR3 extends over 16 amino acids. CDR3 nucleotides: TGTGCCAGCAGAGGCTTTGGTGTGGGGACAGGCTACGAGCAGTACTTC. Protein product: CASRGFGVGTGYEQYF.

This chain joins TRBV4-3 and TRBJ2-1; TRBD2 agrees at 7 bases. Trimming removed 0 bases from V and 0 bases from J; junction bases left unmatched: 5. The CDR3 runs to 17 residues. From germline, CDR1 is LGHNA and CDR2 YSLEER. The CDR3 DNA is TGCGCCAGCAGCCAAGATCAGACTAGCCTCTCCTACAATGAGCAGTTCTTC. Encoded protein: CASSQDQTSLSYNEQFF.

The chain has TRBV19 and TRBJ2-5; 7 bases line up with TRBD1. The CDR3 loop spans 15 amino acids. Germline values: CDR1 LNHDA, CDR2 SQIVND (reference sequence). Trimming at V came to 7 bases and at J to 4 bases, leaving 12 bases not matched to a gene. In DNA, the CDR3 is TGTGCCAGTAAAGGTGGGGTGAGGGGGCGAGAGACCCAGTACTTC. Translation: CASKGGVRGRETQYF.

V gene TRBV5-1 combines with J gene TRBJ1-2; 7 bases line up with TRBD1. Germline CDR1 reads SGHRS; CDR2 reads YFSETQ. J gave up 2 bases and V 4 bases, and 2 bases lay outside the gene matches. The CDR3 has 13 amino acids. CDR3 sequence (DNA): TGCGCCAGCAGCCAGGACAGGAACTATGGCTACACCTTC. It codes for CASSQDRNYGYTF.

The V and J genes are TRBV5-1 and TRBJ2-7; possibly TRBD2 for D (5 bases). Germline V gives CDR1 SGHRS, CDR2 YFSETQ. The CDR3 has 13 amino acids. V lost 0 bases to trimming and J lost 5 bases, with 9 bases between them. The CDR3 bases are TGCGCCAGCAGCTTGGAAGCGGTAGACGAGCAGTACTTC. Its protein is CASSLEAVDEQYF.

The CDR3 DNA reads TGTGCCAGCAGCGTAGGAGAGGGACGGAACACTGAAGCTTTCTTT. It specifies CASSVGEGRNTEAFF. This chain connects TRBV9 to TRBJ1-1, with a possible D match to TRBD1 (5 bases). The V gene lost 0 bases and the J gene lost 1 base, with 10 bases spanning the gap. From germline, CDR1 is SGDLS and CDR2 YYNGEE. The CDR3 sequence is 15 residues long. The entire variable domain, with the rest obtained from reference TRBV9 and TRBJ1-1, is as follows: DSGVTQTPKHLITATGQRVTLRCSPRSGDLSVYWYQQSLDQGLQFLIQYYNGEERAKGNILERFSAQQFPDLHSELNLSSLELGDSALYFCASSVGEGRNTEAFFGQGTRLTVV.

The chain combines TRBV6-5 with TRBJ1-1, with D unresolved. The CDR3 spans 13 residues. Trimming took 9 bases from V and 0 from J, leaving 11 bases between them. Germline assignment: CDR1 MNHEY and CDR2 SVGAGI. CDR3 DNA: TGTGCCAGTCTAAGGAGTATGAACACTGAAGCTTTCTTT. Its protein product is CASLRSMNTEAFF.

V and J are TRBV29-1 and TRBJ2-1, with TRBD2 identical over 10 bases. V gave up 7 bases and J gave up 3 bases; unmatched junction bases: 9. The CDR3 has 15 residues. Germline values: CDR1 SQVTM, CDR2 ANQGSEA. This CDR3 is CSAGKAGGRYNEQFF. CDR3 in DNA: TGCAGCGCTGGTAAAGCGGGGGGGCGCTACAATGAGCAGTTCTTC.

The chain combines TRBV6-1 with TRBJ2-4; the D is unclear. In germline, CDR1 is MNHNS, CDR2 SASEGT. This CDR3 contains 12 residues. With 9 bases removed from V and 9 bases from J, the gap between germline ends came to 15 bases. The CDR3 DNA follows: TGTGCCAGTGGATCAACGGCGAGCATTCAGTACTTC. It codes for CASGSTASIQYF.